This is a list of T cell receptor beta chains from one sample in a study of blood T cell repertoires in COVID-19. Only in-frame clones appear in the TCRdb table, and some are missing; sequencing was by immunoSEQ multiplex PCR. The sample consists of fewer than 110,000 clones, around 89% of them appearing once. Sequenced material: peripheral blood. The receptor source for this set is a middle-aged man with active or convalescent COVID-19. Both conserved end residues are part of each CDR3. A D gene is named only where the DNA matches it firmly. Size values are once, few and many counts, or a class for expanded clones, and some rows have none.

TRBV12-3/TRBV12-4	TRBJ2-2	-	-	TGTGCCAGCAGCCGACTAGACACCGGGGAGCTGTTTTTT	CASSRLDTGELFF
TRBV4-3	TRBJ2-3	TRBD2	-	TGCGCCAGCAGCCAAGGGGGAGGGACTAGTAGGGTGGCAGATACGCAGTATTTT	CASSQGGGTSRVADTQYF
TRBV6-1	TRBJ2-1	-	-	TGTGCCAGCAGTGAAGCGTGGGGCCGGGCCGACAATGAGCAGTTCTTC	CASSEAWGRADNEQFF
TRBV28	TRBJ2-7	-	-	TGTGCCAGCAGTTTAGGGACTGACCTACTGAAGCAGTACTTC	CASSLGTDLLKQYF
TRBV28	TRBJ2-7	-	-	TGTGCCAGCGCGGGGACAGCGTCCTACGAGCAGTACTTC	CASAGTASYEQYF
TRBV5-6	TRBJ1-2	TRBD1	-	TGTGCCAGCAGACAGAGCCGACAGGGGGAGAAGTATGGCTACACCTTC	CASRQSRQGEKYGYTF
TRBV28	TRBJ1-3	-	-	TGTGCCAGCAGTTTACCCGGTGCCGTGGGAAACACCATATATTTT	CASSLPGAVGNTIYF
TRBV6-4	TRBJ2-1	TRBD1	-	TGTGCCAGCAGTGACTGGGACAGGGGTTTCAATGAGCAGTTCTTC	CASSDWDRGFNEQFF
TRBV6-6	TRBJ2-7	TRBD2	-	TGTGCCAGCAGTTCCCCCGCGGGAGCCTACGAGCAGTACTTC	CASSSPAGAYEQYF
TRBV7-8	TRBJ2-1	TRBD2	-	TGTGCCAGCAGCTCCGGGACTAGCGGGTTCGGTGAGCAGTTCTTC	CASSSGTSGFGEQFF
TRBV19	TRBJ1-2	TRBD1	-	TGTGCCAGTAGTAACCCGGGACAGGGCACCTATGGCTACACCTTC	CASSNPGQGTYGYTF
TRBV28	TRBJ2-7	-	-	TGTGCCAGCAGTTTACACGGGACTCCATACGAGCAGTACTTC	CASSLHGTPYEQYF
TRBV5-4	TRBJ2-5	-	-	TGTGCCAGCAGCTCCACAGGGATCCAAGAGACCCAGTACTTC	CASSSTGIQETQYF
TRBV5-4	TRBJ2-7	-	-	TGTGCCAGCAGCTTTAAGGCCAGCGGGCGTGAAGAGCAGTACTTC	CASSFKASGREEQYF
TRBV21-1	TRBJ2-1	-	-	TGTGCCAGCAGCCCGGGACTAGCGGGAGACCACTACAATGAGCAGTTCTTC	CASSPGLAGDHYNEQFF
TRBV6-5	TRBJ2-1	TRBD2	few	TGTGCCAGCATTGCGGGAGACGGGAATGAGCAGTTCTTC	CASIAGDGNEQFF
TRBV2	TRBJ2-7	-	-	TGTGCCTTACGATCCGGGGGAAAGAGCTCCTACGAGCAGTACTTC	CALRSGGKSSYEQYF
TRBV5-1	TRBJ2-5	TRBD2	-	TGCGCCAGCAGCCCGGGACTAGCGGGAGGACCGGGGGAGACCCAGTACTTC	CASSPGLAGGPGETQYF
TRBV28	TRBJ1-3	-	once	TGTGCCAGCAGTTTTACACCGAACACCATATATTTT	CASSFTPNTIYF
TRBV19	TRBJ2-1	-	-	TGTGCCAGTAGCTTCGGGTATGAGCAGTTCTTC	CASSFGYEQFF
TRBV6-5	TRBJ2-7	TRBD2	-	TGTGCCAGCAGTTATTCACCGCGGGAGTCCTACGAGCAGTACTTC	CASSYSPRESYEQYF
TRBV28	TRBJ2-7	TRBD1	-	TGTGCCAGCAGTCCAGGGGGTCGTGTCTACGAGCAGTACTTC	CASSPGGRVYEQYF
TRBV11-3	TRBJ2-2	-	-	TGTGCCAGCAGCTTACCGGGAATGGGTGCCGGGGAGCTGTTTTTT	CASSLPGMGAGELFF
TRBV25-1	TRBJ2-7	TRBD1	once	TGTGCCAGCAGTGTCCCGGGACAGGGACAATACGAGCAGTACTTC	CASSVPGQGQYEQYF
TRBV19	TRBJ2-7	-	-	TGTGCCAGTAGTGTCGGGCCAGGGGCCTACGAGCAGTACTTC	CASSVGPGAYEQYF
TRBV6-2/TRBV6-3	TRBJ2-3	TRBD2	-	TGTGCCAGCAGTTTGGAACTAGCGGGAGAAGATACGCAGTATTTT	CASSLELAGEDTQYF
TRBV10-2	TRBJ1-3	-	-	TGCGCCAGCAGGCCGACAGAATCTAGCTCTGGAAACACCATATATTTT	CASRPTESSSGNTIYF
TRBV28	TRBJ1-1	-	-	TGTGCCAGCAGTACCTTCCGGACAGACAACACTGAAGCTTTCTTT	CASSTFRTDNTEAFF
TRBV7-3	TRBJ2-1	-	-	TGTGCCAGCAGCTTAGTTAGCGGTACCTACAATGAGCAGTTCTTC	CASSLVSGTYNEQFF
TRBV28	TRBJ1-2	TRBD1	-	TGTGCCAGCAGCTTAGGACAGGGGGTTAACTATGGCTACACCTTC	CASSLGQGVNYGYTF
TRBV7-2	TRBJ2-7	-	-	TGTGCCAGCAGCTTAGGTCTTGCGGGGGCTAACGAGCAGTACTTC	CASSLGLAGANEQYF
TRBV21-1	TRBJ1-5	-	-	TGTGCCAGATGCCGGGACTCTAGCAATCAGCCCCAGCATTTT	CARCRDSSNQPQHF
TRBV4-3	TRBJ1-3	-	-	TGCGCCAGCAGCCAAGGTCTACAGGGAGCTGGAAACACCATATATTTT	CASSQGLQGAGNTIYF
TRBV5-1	TRBJ2-1	TRBD1	-	TGCGCCAGCAGCCGCTCCCTTATGGGGACAGGAGCCTACAATGAGCAGTTCTTC	CASSRSLMGTGAYNEQFF
TRBV19	TRBJ2-7	TRBD1	once	TGTGCCAGTAGCCCAGGACAGGGTAACTACGAGCAGTACTTC	CASSPGQGNYEQYF
TRBV6-2/TRBV6-3	TRBJ2-7	TRBD2	-	TGTGCCAGCAGTTACCCGACTAGCGGGAGGCCGCTCCTTTCCTACGAGCAGTACTTC	CASSYPTSGRPLLSYEQYF
TRBV3-1/TRBV3-2	TRBJ2-1	-	-	TGTGCCAGCAGCCCTTGGGAGCGAGAGCAGTTCTTC	CASSPWEREQFF
TRBV28	TRBJ1-5	TRBD1	once	TGTGCCAGCAGGAGCTATAAAGGGACAGGGGGCTTGTATCAGCCCCAGCATTTT	CASRSYKGTGGLYQPQHF
TRBV19	TRBJ2-3	-	-	TGTGCCTCCCAAAACGGGGGTAGCCCTTCAGATACGCAGTATTTT	CASQNGGSPSDTQYF
TRBV5-1	TRBJ2-3	TRBD2	-	TGCGCCAGCAGCAGAACCAGCGGGGCTAGCACAGATACGCAGTATTTT	CASSRTSGASTDTQYF
TRBV18	TRBJ2-1	TRBD2	-	TGTGCCAGCTCACCCGGGCCCCTGGCGGGAGAGGGCAATGAGCAGTTCTTC	CASSPGPLAGEGNEQFF
TRBV28	TRBJ2-7	-	few	TGTGCCAGCAGTTTAAAGAGGGAGCAGTACTTC	CASSLKREQYF